What follows are 17 T cell receptor beta chains derived from one specimen sequenced in a study of T cells in Graves' hyperthyroidism and ophthalmopathy. RNA transcripts gave rise to amplified TCR beta CDR3 regions. A first-round RT-PCR of the TCR CDR3 used the HTBI primer set. TCRdb re-called the multiplex PCR reads with MiXCR, one entry per CDR3 protein. This sample has around 370,000 distinct CDR3 sequences, with approximately 17% found just once. The specimen sequenced was blood. Receptor source: a young man with Graves' ophthalmopathy.

At least ten counts were recorded for this clonotype. CDR3 nucleotides: TGTGCCATCAGTGATATCAGCACGGCGGGTAGGAATGAGCAGTTCTTC. It codes for CAISDISTAGRNEQFF. The J gene is TRBJ2-1, the V gene TRBV10-3; tentatively, D is TRBD2 (5 bases). The germline V and J ends were trimmed by 3 bases and 7 bases, with 19 bases remaining between them. Germline values: CDR1 ENHRY, CDR2 SYGVKD. This CDR3 is 16 amino acids long.

The V gene is TRBV19, the J gene TRBJ1-1, with TRBD1 identical over 8 bases. Germline CDR1 and CDR2: LNHDA and SQIVND (reference sequence). V lost 7 bases to trimming and J lost 0 bases; unmatched junction nucleotides: 4. CDR3 length: 14 amino acids. CDR3 residues: CASTPTGVNTEAFF. The CDR3 DNA follows: TGTGCCAGTACTCCGACAGGGGTGAACACTGAAGCTTTCTTT.

This clonotype was recorded a few times. The chain employs TRBV5-8 and TRBJ2-5, with 15 bases that match TRBD2. CDR1 and CDR2 from the germline V gene are SGHTS and YDEGEE. This CDR3 is 15 amino acids long. V lost 3 bases to trimming and J lost 5 bases; unmatched junction nucleotides: 2. CDR3 sequence (DNA): TGTGCCAGCAGCTGGACTAGCGGGGGGGCGGAGACCCAGTACTTC. Its translation is CASSWTSGGAETQYF.

This clonotype has a handful of counts. The CDR3 protein is CASRPGTDNSPLHF. CDR3 nucleotides: TGTGCCAGCAGGCCCGGGACAGATAATTCACCCCTCCACTTT. V usage is TRBV12-3 or TRBV12-4 and J usage is TRBJ1-6; 7 bases match TRBD1. The V segment lost 6 bases and the J segment 5 bases; nucleotides outside the gene matches: 4. CDR3 length: 14 residues.

This clonotype came up a few times. The J gene is TRBJ2-1, the V gene TRBV15; tentatively, D is TRBD1 or TRBD2 (5 bases each). V lost 2 bases and J 7 bases, leaving 24 bases between the germline ends. The CDR3 has 18 residues. The germline V gene encodes CDR1 LNHNV and CDR2 YYDKDF (reference sequence). The CDR3 DNA follows: TGTGCCACCAGCAGACAAACCCCGTTCTCCGGGACCGGAAATGAGCAGTTCTTC. It codes for CATSRQTPFSGTGNEQFF.

This clonotype appeared many times. This sequence joins TRBV5-8 and TRBJ1-5, with D possibly being TRBD1 (6 bases). The V and J ends lost 4 bases and 5 bases respectively, with 16 bases between them. CDR1 and CDR2 from the germline V gene are SGHTS and YDEGEE. CDR3 size: 15 residues. The CDR3 DNA sequence: TGTGCCAGCAGCCCACTCCGGGACACCCATCAGCCCCAGCATTTT. The encoded protein is CASSPLRDTHQPQHF.

The chain couples TRBV6-6 to TRBJ2-3, with TRBD1 matching 9 bases. The CDR3 spans 14 residues. Germline CDR1 is MNHNY and CDR2 is SVGAGI (reference sequence). After removal of 2 bases from V and 13 bases from J, the junction contained 10 bases not matched to a gene. CDR3 loop: CASSYRGTGSKEYF. Here the CDR3 DNA reads TGTGCCAGCAGTTACCGGGGGACAGGGTCCAAGGAGTATTTT.

CDR3 DNA: TGTGCCAGCAGCGCCCCCGGGACTAGCGGGGCTATCTACGAGCAGTACTTC. This codes for CASSAPGTSGAIYEQYF. V is TRBV7-2 and J is TRBJ2-7; 13 bases are a match to TRBD2. Germline CDR1 SGHTA, CDR2 FQGNSA. The trim removed 5 bases at V and 3 bases at J, leaving 10 bases unmatched. The length of the CDR3 is 17 residues.

This clonotype has only a few counts. The rearrangement links TRBV10-3 to TRBJ2-7, with a possible D match to TRBD1 (6 bases). The V end lost 5 bases, the J end lost 2 bases, and 13 bases lay between the germline ends. The CDR3 totals 14 residues. The germline V gene has CDR1 ENHRY and CDR2 SYGVKD. This CDR3 is CAISRSTGTYEQYF. The CDR3 DNA reads as TGTGCCATCAGTAGATCGACAGGTACCTACGAGCAGTACTTC.

This sequence joins TRBV10-3 and TRBJ2-7; D not resolved. The V gene lost 6 bases and the J gene lost 3 bases, with 21 bases spanning the gap. The CDR3 contains 16 residues. The V gene's germline CDR1 is ENHRY and CDR2 SYGVKD. The CDR3 DNA is TGTGCCATCAGCCCTGACGAGGTACATGGGATCTACGAGCAGTACTTC. Amino acid sequence: CAISPDEVHGIYEQYF.

This clonotype appeared many times. V is TRBV5-6 and J is TRBJ2-5, with 8 bases that match TRBD1. Germline trimming cut 4 bases from V and 5 bases from J; bases unmatched to any gene: 4. This CDR3 is built from 13 residues. Per the germline V gene, CDR1 is SGHDT and CDR2 is YYEEEE. The chain's CDR3 is CASSQGAEETQYF. CDR3 in DNA: TGTGCCAGCAGCCAGGGGGCTGAGGAGACCCAGTACTTC.

This clonotype has ten or more counts. This chain uses TRBV7-8 with TRBJ2-2, with D perhaps matching TRBD1 or TRBD2 (5 bases each). The germline gives CDR1 SGHVS, CDR2 FQNEAQ. The CDR3 covers 14 residues. Trimming removed 5 bases from V and 7 bases from J, with 14 bases in between. CDR3 in DNA: TGTGCCAGCAGCCCGGGACGGCCTGACGGGGAGCTGTTTTTT. It specifies CASSPGRPDGELFF.

Many counts were recorded for this clonotype. The V call is TRBV20-1, the J call TRBJ1-2; 8 bases are shared with TRBD1. The CDR3 runs to 14 residues. In germline, CDR1 is DFQATT, CDR2 SNEGSKA (reference sequence). Trimming removed 3 bases from V and 4 bases from J; junction bases left unmatched: 7. CDR3 sequence (DNA): TGCAGTGCTAGGGGCCAGGGGGCATCCTATGGCTACACCTTC. Its translation: CSARGQGASYGYTF.

Here the CDR3 reads CASSLAPGAPYEQYF. CDR3 DNA: TGTGCCAGCAGCTTAGCTCCGGGGGCCCCCTACGAGCAGTACTTC. The chain uses TRBV7-9 and TRBJ2-7; D possibly matches TRBD1 or TRBD2 (6 bases each). This CDR3 comprises 15 residues. Germline CDR1 is SEHNR and CDR2 is FQNEAQ (reference sequence). With 0 bases removed from V and 2 bases from J, the gap between germline ends came to 11 bases.

J is TRBJ1-6 and V is TRBV5-1; a weak D match, TRBD1 (5 bases). V lost 3 bases, J lost 3 bases, and 10 bases lay in between. Germline CDR1 SGHRS, CDR2 YFSETQ. The CDR3 totals 15 residues. The DNA of the CDR3 is TGCGCCAGCAGCTCCTCAGGGTTCTATAATTCACCCCTCCACTTT. Translation gives CASSSSGFYNSPLHF.

At least ten counts were recorded for this clonotype. The chain couples TRBV5-1 to TRBJ1-5, with D perhaps matching TRBD1 (5 bases). CDR1 SGHRS and CDR2 YFSETQ come from the germline V gene. V was pared by 0 bases and J by 7 bases, with 11 bases between. This CDR3 is 14 amino acids long. CDR3 bases: TGCGCCAGCAGCTTGGTGGGGGGTCAACAGCCCCAGCATTTT. Protein product: CASSLVGGQQPQHF.

The chain has TRBV29-1 and TRBJ2-2; TRBD1 is a possible D gene (5 bases). The V end was cut by 2 bases, the J end by 3 bases, with 10 bases between. Germline V CDR1 and CDR2: SQVTM, ANQGSEA. The CDR3 runs to 14 residues. CDR3 DNA: TGCAGCGTTGAAAGGGGTAGGGACACCGGGGAGCTGTTTTTT. Translating it yields CSVERGRDTGELFF.